This T cell receptor beta chain is from a study of shared clonotypes between healthy human individuals. Study-level background: The people who gave samples were a couple of women and a few men aged 18 to 49. A donor's plate count was three for CD4 naive and three for CD4 memory; CD8 naive had two and CD8 memory one.

This CDR3 has 13 amino acids. Trimming removed 5 bases from V and 1 base from J, with 8 bases in between. From germline, CDR1 is MGHRA and CDR2 YSYEKL. This table comes from immunoSEQ multiplex PCR, and its TCRdb copy is limited to in-frame clones, with some not included. The table shows around 370,000 clones, with about 96% occurring only once. This chain links TRBV4-1 with TRBJ1-2; D remains ambiguous. The sequencing input was memory CD8+ T cells sorted from blood. Sample subset: CD45RO+ cells pooled with CCR7-negative TemRA cells. This clonotype was obtained from a man aged 30 to 45 in good health. The CDR3 bases are TGCGCCAGCAGCGGGCCAAATAACTATGGCTACACCTTC. This translates into CASSGPNNYGYTF.